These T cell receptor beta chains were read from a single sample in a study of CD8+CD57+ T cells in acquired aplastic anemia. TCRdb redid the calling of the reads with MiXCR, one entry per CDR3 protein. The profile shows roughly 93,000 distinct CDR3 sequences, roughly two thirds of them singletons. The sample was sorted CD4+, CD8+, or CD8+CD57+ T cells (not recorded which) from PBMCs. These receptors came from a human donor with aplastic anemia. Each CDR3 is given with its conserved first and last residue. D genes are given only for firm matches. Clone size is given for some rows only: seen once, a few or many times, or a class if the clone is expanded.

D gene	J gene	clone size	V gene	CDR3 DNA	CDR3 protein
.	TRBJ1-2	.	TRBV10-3	TGTGCCATCGCCCAGGGTAGCTATGGCTACACCTTC	CAIAQGSYGYTF
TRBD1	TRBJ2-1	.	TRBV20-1	TGCAGTGCTAACAGGGGGCGCAATGAGCAGTTCTTC	CSANRGRNEQFF
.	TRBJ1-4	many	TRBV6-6	TGTGCCAGCGGCTCTACGGGAGTCACTAATGAAAAACTGTTTTTT	CASGSTGVTNEKLFF
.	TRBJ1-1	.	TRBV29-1	TGCAGCGTTAAAACCGGGCCTGAAGCTTTCTTT	CSVKTGPEAFF
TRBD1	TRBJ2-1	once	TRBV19	TGTGCCAGCAGTATTACCCCGGGACAGGGGTACAATGAGCAGTTCTTC	CASSITPGQGYNEQFF
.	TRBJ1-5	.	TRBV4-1	TGCGCCAGCAGCCAAGATGAGGGGTTAAGAGCCCAGCATTTT	CASSQDEGLRAQHF
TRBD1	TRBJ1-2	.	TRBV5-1	TGCGCCAGCAGCTTGGGGACAGGGAGGGATGGCTACACCTTC	CASSLGTGRDGYTF
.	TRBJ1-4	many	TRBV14	TGTGCCAGCAGCCAAGCTCACCAGCGTAATGAAAAACTGTTTTTT	CASSQAHQRNEKLFF
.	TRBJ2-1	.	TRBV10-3	TGTGCCATCAGTTCGACGGGGGAGTGGAACAATGAGCAGTTCTTC	CAISSTGEWNNEQFF
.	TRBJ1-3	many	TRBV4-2	TGTGCCAGCAGCAAAGACAGGTCCTCTGGAAACACCATATATTTT	CASSKDRSSGNTIYF
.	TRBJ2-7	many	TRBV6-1	TGTGCCAGCAGTGAGATCACGGGTCTCGATGACGAGCAGTACTTC	CASSEITGLDDEQYF
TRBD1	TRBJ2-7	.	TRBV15	TGTGCCACCAACAAAGACAGGGGGCCCTACGAGCAGTACTTC	CATNKDRGPYEQYF
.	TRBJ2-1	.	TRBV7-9	TGTGCCAGCAGCTTAGCGGGGGGCTATGAGCAGTTCTTC	CASSLAGGYEQFF